This TCR beta chain originates from a study of blood T cell repertoires in COVID-19. Study-level information: T cells, B-cell-depleted T cells, or PBMCs provided the cDNA or gDNA that served as material.

V lost 6 bases to trimming and J lost 5 bases, with 10 bases between them. The CDR3 is 12 residues long. The table came from immunoSEQ multiplex PCR; TCRdb's copy has only in-frame clones and leaves some out. The table shows roughly 670,000 clones, with about 87% occurring only once. This chain uses TRBV12-3 or TRBV12-4 with TRBJ2-5, with D maybe TRBD2 (6 bases). Sequencing input: peripheral blood. This receptor was identified in a woman aged 18-29 years with acute or convalescent COVID-19. CDR3 in DNA: TGTGCCAGCAGCCGGGACTCGGAGACCCAGTACTTC. This encodes CASSRDSETQYF.